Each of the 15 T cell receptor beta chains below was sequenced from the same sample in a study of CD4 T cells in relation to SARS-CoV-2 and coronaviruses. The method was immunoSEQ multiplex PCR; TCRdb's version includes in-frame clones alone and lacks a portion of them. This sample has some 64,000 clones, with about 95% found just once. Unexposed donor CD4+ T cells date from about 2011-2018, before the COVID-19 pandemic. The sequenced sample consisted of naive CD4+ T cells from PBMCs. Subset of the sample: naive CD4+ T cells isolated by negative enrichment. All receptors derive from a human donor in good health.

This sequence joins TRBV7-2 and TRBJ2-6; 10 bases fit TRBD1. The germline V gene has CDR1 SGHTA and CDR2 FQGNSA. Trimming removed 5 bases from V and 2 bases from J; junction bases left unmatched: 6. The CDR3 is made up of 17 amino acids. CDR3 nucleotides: TGTGCCAGCAGCAACACGGGACAGGGGACTGGGGCCAACGTCCTGACTTTC. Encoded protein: CASSNTGQGTGANVLTF.

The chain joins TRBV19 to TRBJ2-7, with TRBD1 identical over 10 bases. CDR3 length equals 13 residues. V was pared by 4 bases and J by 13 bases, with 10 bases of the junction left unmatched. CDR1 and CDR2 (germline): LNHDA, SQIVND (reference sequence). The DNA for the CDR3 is TGTGCCAGTAGTACAGCGGGACAGGGGAGAAAATACTTC. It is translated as CASSTAGQGRKYF.

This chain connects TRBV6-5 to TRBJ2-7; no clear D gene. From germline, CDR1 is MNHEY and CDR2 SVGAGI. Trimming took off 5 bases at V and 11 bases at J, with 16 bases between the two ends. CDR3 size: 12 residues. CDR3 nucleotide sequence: TGTGCCAGCAGTCAGGACCACCTATTGGAGTACTTC. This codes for CASSQDHLLEYF.

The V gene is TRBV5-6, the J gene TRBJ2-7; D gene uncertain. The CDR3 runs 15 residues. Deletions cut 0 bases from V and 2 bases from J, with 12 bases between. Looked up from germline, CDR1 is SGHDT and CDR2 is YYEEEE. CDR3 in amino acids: CASSLGVASPYEQYF. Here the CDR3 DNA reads TGTGCCAGCAGCTTGGGGGTAGCCTCTCCCTACGAGCAGTACTTC. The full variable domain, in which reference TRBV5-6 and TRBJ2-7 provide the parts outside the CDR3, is DAGVTQSPTHLIKTRGQQVTLRCSPKSGHDTVSWYQQALGQGPQFIFQYYEEEERQRGNFPDRFSGHQFPNYSSELNVNALLLGDSALYLCASSLGVASPYEQYFGPGTRLTVT.

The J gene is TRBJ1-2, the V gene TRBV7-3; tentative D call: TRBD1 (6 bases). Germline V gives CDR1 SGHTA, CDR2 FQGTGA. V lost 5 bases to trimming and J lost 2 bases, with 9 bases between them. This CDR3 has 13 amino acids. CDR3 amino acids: CASSLDSNYGYTF. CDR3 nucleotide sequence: TGTGCCAGCAGCCTGGACAGCAACTATGGCTACACCTTC.

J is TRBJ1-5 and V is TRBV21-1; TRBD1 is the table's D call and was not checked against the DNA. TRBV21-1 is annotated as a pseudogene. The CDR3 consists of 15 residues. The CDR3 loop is CASSKRRQGSQPQHF. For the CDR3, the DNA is TGTGCCAGCAGCAAAAGACGGCAGGGGAGTCAGCCCCAGCATTTT.

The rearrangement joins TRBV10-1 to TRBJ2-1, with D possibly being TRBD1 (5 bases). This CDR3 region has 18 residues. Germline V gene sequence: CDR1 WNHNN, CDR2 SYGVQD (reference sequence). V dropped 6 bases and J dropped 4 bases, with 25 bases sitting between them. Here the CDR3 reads CASSHLHGRVIKYNEQFF. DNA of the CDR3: TGCGCCAGCAGCCACCTCCACGGCAGGGTGATAAAGTACAATGAGCAGTTCTTC.

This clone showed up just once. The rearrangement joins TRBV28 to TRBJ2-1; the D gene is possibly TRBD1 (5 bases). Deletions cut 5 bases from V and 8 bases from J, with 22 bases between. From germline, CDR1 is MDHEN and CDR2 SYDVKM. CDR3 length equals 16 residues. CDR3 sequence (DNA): TGTGCCAGCAGTCGACAGACAACCCCTCGGACCTATGAGCAGTTCTTC. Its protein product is CASSRQTTPRTYEQFF. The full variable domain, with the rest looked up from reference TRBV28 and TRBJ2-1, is DVKVTQSSRYLVKRTGEKVFLECVQDMDHENMFWYRQDPGLGLRLIYFSYDVKMKEKGDIPEGYSVSREKKERFSLILESASTNQTSMYLCASSRQTTPRTYEQFFGPGTRLTVL.

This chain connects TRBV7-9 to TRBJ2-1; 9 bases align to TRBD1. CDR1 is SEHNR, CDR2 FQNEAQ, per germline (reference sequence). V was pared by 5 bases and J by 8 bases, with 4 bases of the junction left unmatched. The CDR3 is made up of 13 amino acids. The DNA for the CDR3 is TGTGCCAGCAGCACAGGGGGCTTCGATGAGCAGTTCTTC. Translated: CASSTGGFDEQFF.

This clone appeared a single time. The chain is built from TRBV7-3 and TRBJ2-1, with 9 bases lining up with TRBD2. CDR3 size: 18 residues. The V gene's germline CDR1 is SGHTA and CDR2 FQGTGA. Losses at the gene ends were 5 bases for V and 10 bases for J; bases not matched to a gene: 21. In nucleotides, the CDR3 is TGTGCCAGCAGCCGCACAGGACCCCGGGGTAGCGGGAGTCTGGAGCAGTTCTTC. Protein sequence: CASSRTGPRGSGSLEQFF.

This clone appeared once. CDR3 DNA sequence: TGCGCCAGCAGTGAGTCCGGGACAGGGACATCTCGGCAGTTCTTC. This codes for CASSESGTGTSRQFF. The chain joins TRBV10-1 to TRBJ2-1; 9 nucleotides line up with TRBD1. Losses at the gene ends were 0 bases for V and 12 bases for J; bases not matched to a gene: 9. Germline V gives CDR1 WNHNN, CDR2 SYGVQD (reference sequence). The CDR3 has 15 amino acids.

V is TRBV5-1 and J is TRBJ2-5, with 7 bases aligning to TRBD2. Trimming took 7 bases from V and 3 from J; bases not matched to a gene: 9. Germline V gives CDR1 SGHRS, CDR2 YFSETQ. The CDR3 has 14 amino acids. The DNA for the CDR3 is TGCGCCAGCTTCCCTGGCGGGAGAGAAGAGACCCAGTACTTC. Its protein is CASFPGGREETQYF.

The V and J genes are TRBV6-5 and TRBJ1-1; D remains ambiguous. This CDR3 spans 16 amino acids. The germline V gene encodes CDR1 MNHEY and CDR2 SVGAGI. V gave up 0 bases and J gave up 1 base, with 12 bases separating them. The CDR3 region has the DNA TGTGCCAGCAGTTACTCTTATGTCAGGCCGAACACTGAAGCTTTCTTT. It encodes CASSYSYVRPNTEAFF.

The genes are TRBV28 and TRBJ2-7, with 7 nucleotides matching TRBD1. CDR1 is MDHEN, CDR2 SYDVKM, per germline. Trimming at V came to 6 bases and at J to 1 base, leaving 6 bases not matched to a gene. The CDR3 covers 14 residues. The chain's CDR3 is CASRLQGISYEQYF. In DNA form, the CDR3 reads TGTGCCAGCAGGCTACAGGGGATATCCTACGAGCAGTACTTC.

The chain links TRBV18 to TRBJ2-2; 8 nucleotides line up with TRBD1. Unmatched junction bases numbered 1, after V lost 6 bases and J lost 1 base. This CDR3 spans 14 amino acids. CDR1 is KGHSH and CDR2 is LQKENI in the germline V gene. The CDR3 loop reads CASSGQVNTGELFF. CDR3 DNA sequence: TGTGCCAGCTCGGGACAGGTGAACACCGGGGAGCTGTTTTTT.